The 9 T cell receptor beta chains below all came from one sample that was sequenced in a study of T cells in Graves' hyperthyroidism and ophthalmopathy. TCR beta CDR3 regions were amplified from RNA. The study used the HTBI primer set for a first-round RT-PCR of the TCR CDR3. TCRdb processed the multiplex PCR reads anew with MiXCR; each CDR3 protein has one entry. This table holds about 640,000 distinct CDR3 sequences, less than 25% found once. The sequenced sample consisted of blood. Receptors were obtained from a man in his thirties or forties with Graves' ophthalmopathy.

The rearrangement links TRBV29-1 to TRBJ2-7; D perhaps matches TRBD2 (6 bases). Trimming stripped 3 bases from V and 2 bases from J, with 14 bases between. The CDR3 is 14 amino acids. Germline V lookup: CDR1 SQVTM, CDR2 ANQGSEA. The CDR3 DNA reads TGCAGCGTTGAGGGTAGCGGCACTACCTACGAGCAGTACTTC. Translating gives CSVEGSGTTYEQYF.

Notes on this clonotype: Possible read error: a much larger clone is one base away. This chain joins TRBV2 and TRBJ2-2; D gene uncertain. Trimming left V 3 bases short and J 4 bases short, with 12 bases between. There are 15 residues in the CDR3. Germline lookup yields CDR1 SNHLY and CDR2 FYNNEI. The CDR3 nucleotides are TGTGCCAGCAGTGATAGGTTTTGGAGCACCGGGGAGCTGTTTTTT. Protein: CASSDRFWSTGELFF.

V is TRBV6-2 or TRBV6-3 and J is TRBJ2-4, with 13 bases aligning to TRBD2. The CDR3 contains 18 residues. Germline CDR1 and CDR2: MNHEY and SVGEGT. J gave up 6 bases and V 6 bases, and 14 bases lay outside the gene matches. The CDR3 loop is CASSDPGLAGVPGNIQYF. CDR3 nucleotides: TGTGCCAGCAGCGACCCTGGACTAGCGGGAGTGCCGGGAAACATTCAGTACTTC.

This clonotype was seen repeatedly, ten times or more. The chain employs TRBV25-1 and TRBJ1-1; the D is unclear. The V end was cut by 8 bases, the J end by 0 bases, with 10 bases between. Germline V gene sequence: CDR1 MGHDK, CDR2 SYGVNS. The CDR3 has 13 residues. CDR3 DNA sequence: TGTGCCAGCCGGACGGCCCTGAACACTGAAGCTTTCTTT. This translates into CASRTALNTEAFF.

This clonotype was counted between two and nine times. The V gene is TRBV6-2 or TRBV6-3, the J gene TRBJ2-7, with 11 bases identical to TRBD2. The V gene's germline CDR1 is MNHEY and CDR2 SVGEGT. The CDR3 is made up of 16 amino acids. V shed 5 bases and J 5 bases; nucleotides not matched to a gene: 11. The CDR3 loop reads CASSPRRLAGPNEQYF. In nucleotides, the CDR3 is TGTGCCAGCAGTCCCCGGAGACTAGCGGGACCCAACGAGCAGTACTTC.

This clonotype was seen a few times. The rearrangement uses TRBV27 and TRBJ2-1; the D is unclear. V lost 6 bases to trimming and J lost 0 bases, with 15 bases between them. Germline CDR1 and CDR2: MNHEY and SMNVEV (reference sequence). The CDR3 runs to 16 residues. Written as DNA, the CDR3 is TGTGCCAGCAGCTCATCTAGTGTTGGCTCCTACAATGAGCAGTTCTTC. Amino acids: CASSSSSVGSYNEQFF.

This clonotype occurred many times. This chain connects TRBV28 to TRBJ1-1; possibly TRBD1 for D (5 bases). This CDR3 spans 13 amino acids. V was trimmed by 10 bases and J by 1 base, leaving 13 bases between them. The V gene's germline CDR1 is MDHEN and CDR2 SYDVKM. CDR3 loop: CATDPTGNTEAFF. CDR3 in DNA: TGTGCCACCGACCCAACAGGGAACACTGAAGCTTTCTTT.

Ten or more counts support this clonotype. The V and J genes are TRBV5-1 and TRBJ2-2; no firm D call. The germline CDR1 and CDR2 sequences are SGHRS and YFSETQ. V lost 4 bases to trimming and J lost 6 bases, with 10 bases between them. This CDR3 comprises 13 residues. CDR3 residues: CASSRRGAGELFF. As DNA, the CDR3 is TGCGCCAGCAGCAGGAGAGGCGCCGGGGAGCTGTTTTTT. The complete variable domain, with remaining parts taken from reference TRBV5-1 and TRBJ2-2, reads KAGVTQTPRYLIKTRGQQVTLSCSPISGHRSVSWYQQTPGQGLQFLFEYFSETQRNKGNFPGRFSGRQFSNSRSEMNVSTLELGDSALYLCASSRRGAGELFFGEGSRLTVL.

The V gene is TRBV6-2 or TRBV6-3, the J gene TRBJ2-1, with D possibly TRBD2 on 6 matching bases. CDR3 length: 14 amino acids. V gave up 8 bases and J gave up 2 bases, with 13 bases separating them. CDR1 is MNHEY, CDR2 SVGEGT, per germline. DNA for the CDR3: TGTGCCAGCCTCAGCGGGCGAGCCTACAATGAGCAGTTCTTC. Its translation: CASLSGRAYNEQFF.